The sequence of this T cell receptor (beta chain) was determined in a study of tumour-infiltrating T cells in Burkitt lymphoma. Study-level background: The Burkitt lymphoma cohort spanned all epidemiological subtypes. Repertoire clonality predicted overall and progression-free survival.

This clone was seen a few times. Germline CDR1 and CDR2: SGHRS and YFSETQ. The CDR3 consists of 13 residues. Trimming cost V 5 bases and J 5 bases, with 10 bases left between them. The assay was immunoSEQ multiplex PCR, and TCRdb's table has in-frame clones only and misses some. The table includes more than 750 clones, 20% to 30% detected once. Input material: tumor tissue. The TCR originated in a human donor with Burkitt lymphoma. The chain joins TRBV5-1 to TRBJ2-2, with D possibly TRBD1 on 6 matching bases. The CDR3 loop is CASSYTGTGELFF. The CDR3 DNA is TGCGCCAGCAGTTATACAGGGACCGGGGAGCTGTTTTTT.